The TCR beta chain under discussion was sequenced for a study of ipilimumab plus nivolumab after autologous stem cell transplantation. Study-wide context: Median doses per patient: a few ipilimumab, under 10 nivolumab.

CDR3 length equals 15 residues. In germline, CDR1 is SGDLS, CDR2 YYNGEE. Unmatched junction bases numbered 7, after V lost 2 bases and J lost 5 bases. Starting 14 to 28 days after autologous transplant, ipilimumab 1 mg/kg was given. Profiled with immunoSEQ multiplex PCR; TCRdb holds only in-frame clones, not every one. The sample records about 18,000 clones, roughly 79% being singletons. The sequence derives from a male donor with diffuse large B-cell lymphoma. Sequenced here: PBMCs, sampled in a trial of ipilimumab plus nivolumab as post-transplant consolidation. The chain carries TRBV9 and TRBJ2-5; 9 bases are a match to TRBD1. CDR3 sequence (DNA): TGTGCCAGCAGCGTGGGGACAGGGACCAGGGAGACCCAGTACTTC. Translation gives CASSVGTGTRETQYF.